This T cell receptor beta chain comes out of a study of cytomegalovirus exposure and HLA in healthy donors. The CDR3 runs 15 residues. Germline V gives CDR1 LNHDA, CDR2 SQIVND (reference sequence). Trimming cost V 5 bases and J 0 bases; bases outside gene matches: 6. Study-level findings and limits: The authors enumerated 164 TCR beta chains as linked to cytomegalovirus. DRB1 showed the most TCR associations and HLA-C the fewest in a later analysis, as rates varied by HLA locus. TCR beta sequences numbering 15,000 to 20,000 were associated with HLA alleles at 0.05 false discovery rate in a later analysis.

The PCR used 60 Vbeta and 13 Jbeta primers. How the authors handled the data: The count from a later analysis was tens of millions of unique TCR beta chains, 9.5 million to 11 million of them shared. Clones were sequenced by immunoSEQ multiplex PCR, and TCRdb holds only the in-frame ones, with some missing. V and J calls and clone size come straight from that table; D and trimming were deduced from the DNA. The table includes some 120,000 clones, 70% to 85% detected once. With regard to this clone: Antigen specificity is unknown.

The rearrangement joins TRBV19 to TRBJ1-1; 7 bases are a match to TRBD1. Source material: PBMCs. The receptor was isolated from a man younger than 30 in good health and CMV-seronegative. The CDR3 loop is CASSVTGAMNTEAFF. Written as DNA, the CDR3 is TGTGCCAGTAGTGTTACAGGGGCGATGAACACTGAAGCTTTCTTT.